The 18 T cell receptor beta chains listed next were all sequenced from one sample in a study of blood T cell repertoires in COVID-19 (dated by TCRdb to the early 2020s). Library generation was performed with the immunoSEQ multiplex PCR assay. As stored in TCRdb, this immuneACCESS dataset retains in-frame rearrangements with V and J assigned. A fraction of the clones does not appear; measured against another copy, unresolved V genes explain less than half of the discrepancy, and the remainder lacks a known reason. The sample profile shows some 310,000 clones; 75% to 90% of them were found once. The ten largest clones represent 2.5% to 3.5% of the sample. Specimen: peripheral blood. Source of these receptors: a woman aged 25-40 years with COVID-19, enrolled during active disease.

The CDR3 spells CASTFRDRGSNQPQHF. The CDR3 DNA is TGTGCCAGCACCTTCCGGGACAGGGGAAGCAATCAGCCCCAGCATTTT. The V and J genes are TRBV28 and TRBJ1-5; 10 bases are a match to TRBD1. The CDR3 runs to 16 residues. The germline V gene encodes CDR1 MDHEN and CDR2 SYDVKM. Germline trimming cut 7 bases from V and 1 base from J; bases unmatched to any gene: 7.

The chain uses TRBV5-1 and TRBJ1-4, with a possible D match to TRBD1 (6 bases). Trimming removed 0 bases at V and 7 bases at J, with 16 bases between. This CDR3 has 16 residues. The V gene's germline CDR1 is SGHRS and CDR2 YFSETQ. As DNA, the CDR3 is TGCGCCAGCAGCTTGGACCAGGGGTCTAAAGGTGAAAAACTGTTTTTT. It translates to CASSLDQGSKGEKLFF.

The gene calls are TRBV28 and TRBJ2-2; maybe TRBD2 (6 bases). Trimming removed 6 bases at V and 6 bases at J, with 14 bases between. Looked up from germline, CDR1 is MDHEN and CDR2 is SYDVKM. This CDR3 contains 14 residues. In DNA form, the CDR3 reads TGTGCCAGCAGCCTGCGGGGCGGAGCCGGGGAGCTGTTTTTT. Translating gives CASSLRGGAGELFF. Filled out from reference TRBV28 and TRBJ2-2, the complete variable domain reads DVKVTQSSRYLVKRTGEKVFLECVQDMDHENMFWYRQDPGLGLRLIYFSYDVKMKEKGDIPEGYSVSREKKERFSLILESASTNQTSMYLCASSLRGGAGELFFGEGSRLTVL.

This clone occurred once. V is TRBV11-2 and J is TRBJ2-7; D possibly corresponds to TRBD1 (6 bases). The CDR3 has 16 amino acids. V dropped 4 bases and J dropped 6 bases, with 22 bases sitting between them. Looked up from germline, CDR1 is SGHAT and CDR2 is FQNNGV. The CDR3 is CASSSEMDSPLIEQYF. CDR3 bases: TGTGCCAGCAGCTCCGAAATGGACAGCCCCTTGATCGAGCAGTACTTC.

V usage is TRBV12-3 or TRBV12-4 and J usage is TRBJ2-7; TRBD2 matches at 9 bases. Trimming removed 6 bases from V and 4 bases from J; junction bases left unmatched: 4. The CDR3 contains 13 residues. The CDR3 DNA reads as TGTGCCAGCAGAGGCGGACTAGCGTACGAGCAGTACTTC. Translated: CASRGGLAYEQYF.

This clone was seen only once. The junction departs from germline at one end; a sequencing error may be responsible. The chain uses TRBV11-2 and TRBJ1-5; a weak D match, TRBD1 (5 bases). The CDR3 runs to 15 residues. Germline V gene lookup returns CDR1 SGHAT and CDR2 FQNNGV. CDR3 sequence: CASSVDSYSNQPQHF. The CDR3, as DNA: TGTGCCAGCAGCGTAGACAGTTATAGCAATCAGCCCCAGCATTTT. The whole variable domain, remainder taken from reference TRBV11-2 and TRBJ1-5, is EAGVAQSPRYKIIEKRQSVAFWCNPISGHATLYWYQQILGQGPKLLIQFQNNGVVDDSQLPKDRFSAERLKGVDSTLKIQPAKLEDSAVYLCASSVDSYSNQPQHFGDGTRLSIL.

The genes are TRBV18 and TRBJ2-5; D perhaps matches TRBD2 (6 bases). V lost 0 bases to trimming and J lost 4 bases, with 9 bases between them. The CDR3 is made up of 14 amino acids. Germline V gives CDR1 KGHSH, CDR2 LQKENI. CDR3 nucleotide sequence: TGTGCCAGCTCACCACCGTCACTAGCAGAGACCCAGTACTTC. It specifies CASSPPSLAETQYF.

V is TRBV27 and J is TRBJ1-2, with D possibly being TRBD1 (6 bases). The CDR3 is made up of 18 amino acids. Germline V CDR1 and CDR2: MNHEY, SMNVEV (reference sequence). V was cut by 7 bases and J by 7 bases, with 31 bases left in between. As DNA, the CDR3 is TGTGCCAGCACCTCCATAGGAGTGTGGGACACCCAAAGGGGTGGCTACACCTTC. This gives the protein CASTSIGVWDTQRGGYTF.

Written as DNA, the CDR3 is TGTGCCAGTAGTATCTTGGGAGGTCGGCTAAACTCACCCCTCCACTTT. Translated: CASSILGGRLNSPLHF. The chain joins TRBV19 to TRBJ1-6, with D unresolved. This CDR3 has 16 amino acids. V lost 3 bases and J lost 10, with 19 bases in between. CDR1 is LNHDA, CDR2 SQIVND, per germline (reference sequence). The entire variable domain, with the rest obtained from reference TRBV19 and TRBJ1-6, is as follows: DGGITQSPKYLFRKEGQNVTLSCEQNLNHDAMYWYRQDPGQGLRLIYYSQIVNDFQKGDIAEGYSVSREKKESFPLTVTSAQKNPTAFYLCASSILGGRLNSPLHFGNGTRLTVT.

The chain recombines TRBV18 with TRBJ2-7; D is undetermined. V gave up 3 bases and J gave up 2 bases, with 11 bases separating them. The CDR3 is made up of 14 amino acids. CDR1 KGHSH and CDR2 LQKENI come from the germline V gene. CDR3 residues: CASSPETYTYEQYF. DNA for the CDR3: TGTGCCAGCTCACCCGAGACATATACCTACGAGCAGTACTTC.

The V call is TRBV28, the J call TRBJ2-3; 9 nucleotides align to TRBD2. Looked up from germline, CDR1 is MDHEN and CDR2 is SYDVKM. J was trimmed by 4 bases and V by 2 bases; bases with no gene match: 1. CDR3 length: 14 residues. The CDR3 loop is CASSLEREADTQYF. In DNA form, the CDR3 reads TGTGCCAGCAGTTTAGAGCGGGAGGCAGATACGCAGTATTTT.

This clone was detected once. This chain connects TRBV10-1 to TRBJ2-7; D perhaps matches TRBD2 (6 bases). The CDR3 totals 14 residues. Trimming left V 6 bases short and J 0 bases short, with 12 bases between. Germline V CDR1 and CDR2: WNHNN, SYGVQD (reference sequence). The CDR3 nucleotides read TGCGCCAGCAGCCGGGACTCCACCTCCTACGAGCAGTACTTC. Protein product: CASSRDSTSYEQYF.

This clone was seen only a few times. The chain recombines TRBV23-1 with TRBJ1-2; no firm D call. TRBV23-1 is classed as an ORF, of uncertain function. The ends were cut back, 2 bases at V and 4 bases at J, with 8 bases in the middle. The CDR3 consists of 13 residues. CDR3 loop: CASSQPVSYGYTF. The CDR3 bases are TGCGCCAGCAGTCAACCAGTCTCCTATGGCTACACCTTC.

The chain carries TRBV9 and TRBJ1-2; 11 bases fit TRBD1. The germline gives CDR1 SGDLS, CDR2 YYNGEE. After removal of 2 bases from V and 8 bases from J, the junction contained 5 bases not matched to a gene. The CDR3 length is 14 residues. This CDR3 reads CASSVGTGGNGYTF. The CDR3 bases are TGTGCCAGCAGCGTCGGGACAGGGGGGAACGGCTACACCTTC.

The CDR3 nucleotides read TGTGCCAGCAGCGTAGTGGGTAGTAGAGGAGAGACCCAGTACTTC. It codes for CASSVVGSRGETQYF. The chain couples TRBV9 to TRBJ2-5, with no clear D. V lost 0 bases and J lost 4, with 13 bases in between. Germline assignment: CDR1 SGDLS and CDR2 YYNGEE. The CDR3 has 15 amino acids.

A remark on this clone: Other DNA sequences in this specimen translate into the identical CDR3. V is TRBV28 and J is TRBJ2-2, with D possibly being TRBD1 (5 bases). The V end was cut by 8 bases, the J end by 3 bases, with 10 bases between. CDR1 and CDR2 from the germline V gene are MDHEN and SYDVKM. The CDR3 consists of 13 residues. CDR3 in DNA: TGTGCCAGCTCGCAGGGCTACACCGGGGAGCTGTTTTTT. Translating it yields CASSQGYTGELFF.

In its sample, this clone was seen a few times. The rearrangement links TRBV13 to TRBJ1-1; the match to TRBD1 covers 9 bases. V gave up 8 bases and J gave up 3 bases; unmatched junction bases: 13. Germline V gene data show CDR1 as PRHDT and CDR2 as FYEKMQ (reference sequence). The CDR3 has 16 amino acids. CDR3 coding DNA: TGTGCCAGCTTTGGACAGGGGATAGGATTTGACACTGAAGCTTTCTTT. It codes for CASFGQGIGFDTEAFF.

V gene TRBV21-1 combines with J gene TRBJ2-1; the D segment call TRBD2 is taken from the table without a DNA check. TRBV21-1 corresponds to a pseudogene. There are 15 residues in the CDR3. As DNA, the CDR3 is TGTGCCAGCATCCTAAACGGGACTAGCGGTATCGAGCAGTTCTTC. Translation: CASILNGTSGIEQFF.